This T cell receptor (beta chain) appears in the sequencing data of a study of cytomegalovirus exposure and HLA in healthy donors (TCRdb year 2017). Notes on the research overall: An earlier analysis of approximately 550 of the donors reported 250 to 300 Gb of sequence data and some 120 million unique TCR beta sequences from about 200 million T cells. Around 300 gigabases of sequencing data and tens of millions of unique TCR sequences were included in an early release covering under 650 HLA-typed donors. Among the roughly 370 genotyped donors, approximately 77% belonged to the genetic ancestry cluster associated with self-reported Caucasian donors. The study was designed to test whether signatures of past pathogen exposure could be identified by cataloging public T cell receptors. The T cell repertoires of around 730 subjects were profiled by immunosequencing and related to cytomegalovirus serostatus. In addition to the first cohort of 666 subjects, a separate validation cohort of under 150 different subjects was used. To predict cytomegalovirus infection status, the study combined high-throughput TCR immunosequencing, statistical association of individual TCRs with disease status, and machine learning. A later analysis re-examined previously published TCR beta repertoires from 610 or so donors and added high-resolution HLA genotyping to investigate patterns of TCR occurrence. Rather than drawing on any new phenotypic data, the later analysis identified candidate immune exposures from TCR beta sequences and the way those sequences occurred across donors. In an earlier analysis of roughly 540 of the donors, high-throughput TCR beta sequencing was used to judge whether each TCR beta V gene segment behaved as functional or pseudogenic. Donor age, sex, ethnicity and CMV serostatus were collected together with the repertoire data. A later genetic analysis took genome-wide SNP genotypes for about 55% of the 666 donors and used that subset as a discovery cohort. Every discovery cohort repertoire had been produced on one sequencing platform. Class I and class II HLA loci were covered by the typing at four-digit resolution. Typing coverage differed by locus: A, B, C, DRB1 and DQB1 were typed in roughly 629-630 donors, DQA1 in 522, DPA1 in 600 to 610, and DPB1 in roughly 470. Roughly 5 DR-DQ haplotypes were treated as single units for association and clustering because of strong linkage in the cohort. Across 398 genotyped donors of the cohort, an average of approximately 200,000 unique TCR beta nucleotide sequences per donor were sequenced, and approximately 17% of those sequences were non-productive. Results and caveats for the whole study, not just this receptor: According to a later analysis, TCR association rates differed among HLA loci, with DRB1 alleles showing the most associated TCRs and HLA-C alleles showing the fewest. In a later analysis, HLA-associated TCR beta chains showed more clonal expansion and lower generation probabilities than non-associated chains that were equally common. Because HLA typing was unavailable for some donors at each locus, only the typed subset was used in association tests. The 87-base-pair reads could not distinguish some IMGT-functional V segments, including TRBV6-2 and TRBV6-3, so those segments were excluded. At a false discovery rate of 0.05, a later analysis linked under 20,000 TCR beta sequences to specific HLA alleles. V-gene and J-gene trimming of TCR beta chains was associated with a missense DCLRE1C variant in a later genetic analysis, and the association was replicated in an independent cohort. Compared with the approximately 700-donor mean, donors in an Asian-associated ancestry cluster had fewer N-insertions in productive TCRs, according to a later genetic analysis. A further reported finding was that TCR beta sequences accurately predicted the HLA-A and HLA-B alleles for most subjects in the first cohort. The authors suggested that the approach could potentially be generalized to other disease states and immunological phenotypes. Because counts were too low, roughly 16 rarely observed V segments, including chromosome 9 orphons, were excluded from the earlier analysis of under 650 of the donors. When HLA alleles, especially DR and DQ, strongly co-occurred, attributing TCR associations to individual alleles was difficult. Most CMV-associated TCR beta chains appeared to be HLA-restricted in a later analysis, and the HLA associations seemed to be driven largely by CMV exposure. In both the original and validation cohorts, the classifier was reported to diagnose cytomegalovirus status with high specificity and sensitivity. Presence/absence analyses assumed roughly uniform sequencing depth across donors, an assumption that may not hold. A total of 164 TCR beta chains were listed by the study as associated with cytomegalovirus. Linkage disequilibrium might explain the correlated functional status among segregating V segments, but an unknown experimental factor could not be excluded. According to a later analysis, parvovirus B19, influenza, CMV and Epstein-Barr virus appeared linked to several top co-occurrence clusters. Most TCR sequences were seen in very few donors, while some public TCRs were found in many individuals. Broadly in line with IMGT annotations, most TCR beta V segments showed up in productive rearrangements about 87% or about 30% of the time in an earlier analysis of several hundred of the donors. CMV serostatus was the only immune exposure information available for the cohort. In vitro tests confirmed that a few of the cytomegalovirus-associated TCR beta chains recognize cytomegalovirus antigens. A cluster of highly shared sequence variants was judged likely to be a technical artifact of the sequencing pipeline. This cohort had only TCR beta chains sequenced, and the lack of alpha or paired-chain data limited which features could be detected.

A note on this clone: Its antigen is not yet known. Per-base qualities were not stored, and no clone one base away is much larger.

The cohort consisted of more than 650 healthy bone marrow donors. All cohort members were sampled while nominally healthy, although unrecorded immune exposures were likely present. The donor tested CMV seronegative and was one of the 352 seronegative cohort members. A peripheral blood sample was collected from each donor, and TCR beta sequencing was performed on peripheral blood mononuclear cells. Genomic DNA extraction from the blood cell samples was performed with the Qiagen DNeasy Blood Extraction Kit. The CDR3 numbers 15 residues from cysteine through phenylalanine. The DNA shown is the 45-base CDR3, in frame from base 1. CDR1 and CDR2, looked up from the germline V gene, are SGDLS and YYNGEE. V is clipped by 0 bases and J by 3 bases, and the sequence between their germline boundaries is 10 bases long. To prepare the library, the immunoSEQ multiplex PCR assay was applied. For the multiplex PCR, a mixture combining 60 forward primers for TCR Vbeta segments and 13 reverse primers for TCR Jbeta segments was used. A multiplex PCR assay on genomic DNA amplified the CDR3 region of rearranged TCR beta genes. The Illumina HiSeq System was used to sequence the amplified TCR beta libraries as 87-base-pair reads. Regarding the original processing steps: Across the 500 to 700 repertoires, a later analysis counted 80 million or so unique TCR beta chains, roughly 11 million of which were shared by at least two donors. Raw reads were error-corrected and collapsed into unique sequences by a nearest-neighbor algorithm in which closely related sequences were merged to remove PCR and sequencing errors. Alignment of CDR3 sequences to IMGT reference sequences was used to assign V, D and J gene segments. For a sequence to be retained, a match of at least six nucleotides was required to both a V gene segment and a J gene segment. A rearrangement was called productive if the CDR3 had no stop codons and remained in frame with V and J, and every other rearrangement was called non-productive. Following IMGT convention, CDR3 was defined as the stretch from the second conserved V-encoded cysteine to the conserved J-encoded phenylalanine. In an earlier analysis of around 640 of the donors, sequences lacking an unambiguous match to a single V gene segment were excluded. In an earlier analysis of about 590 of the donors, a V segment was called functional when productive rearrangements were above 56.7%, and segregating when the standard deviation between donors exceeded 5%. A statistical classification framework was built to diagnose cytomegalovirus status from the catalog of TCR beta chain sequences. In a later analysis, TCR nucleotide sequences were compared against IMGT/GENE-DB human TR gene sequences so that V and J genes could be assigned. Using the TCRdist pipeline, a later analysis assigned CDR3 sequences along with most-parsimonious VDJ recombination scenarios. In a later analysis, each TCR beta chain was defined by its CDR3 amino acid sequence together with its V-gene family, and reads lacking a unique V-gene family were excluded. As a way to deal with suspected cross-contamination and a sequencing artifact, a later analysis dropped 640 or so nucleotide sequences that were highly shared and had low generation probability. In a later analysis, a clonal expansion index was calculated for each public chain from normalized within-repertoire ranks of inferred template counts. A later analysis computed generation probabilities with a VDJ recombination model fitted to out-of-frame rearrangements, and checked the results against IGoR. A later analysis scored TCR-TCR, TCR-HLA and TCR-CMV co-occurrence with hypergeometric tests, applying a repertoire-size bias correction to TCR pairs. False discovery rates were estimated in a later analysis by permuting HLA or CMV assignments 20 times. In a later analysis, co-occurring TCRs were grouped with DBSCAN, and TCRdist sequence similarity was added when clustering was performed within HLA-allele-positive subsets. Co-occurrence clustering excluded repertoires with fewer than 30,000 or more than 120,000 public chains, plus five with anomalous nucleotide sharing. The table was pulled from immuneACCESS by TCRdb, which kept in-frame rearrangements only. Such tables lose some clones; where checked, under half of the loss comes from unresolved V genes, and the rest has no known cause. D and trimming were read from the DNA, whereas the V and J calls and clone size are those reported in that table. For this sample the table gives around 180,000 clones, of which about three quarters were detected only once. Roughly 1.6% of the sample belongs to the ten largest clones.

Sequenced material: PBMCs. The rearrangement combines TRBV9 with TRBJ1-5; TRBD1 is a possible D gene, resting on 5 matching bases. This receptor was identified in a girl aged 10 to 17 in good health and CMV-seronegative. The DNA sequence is TGTGCCAGCAGCGTAGCGGGGGGGGACAATCAGCCCCAGCATTTT. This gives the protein CASSVAGGDNQPQHF.